This TCR beta chain was retrieved from a study of control samples from healthy donors and cancer patients. V dropped 3 bases and J dropped 3 bases, with 13 bases sitting between them. CDR1 is SGDLS and CDR2 is YYNGEE in the germline V gene. The CDR3 spans 15 residues. The table came from immunoSEQ multiplex PCR; TCRdb's copy has only in-frame clones and leaves some out. Of tens of thousands of clones listed, roughly 82% are singletons. This rearrangement joins TRBV9 to TRBJ1-3; D unresolved. This sequence was found in a woman between 50 and 59 years old with lung cancer. Material for sequencing was PBMCs. For the CDR3, the DNA is TGTGCCAGCAGCGATCGGCTAGGAAGTGGAAACACCATATATTTT. Residues: CASSDRLGSGNTIYF.